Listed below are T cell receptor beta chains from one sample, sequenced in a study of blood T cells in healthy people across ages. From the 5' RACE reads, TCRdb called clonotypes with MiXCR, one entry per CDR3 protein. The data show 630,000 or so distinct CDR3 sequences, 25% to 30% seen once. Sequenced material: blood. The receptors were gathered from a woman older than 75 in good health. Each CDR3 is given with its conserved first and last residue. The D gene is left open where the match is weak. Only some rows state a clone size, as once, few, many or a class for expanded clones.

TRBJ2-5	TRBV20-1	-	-	TGCAGTGCTCCCCGCGAGGGCCTGACAGAGACCCAGTACTTC	CSAPREGLTETQYF
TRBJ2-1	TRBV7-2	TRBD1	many	TGTGCCAGCAGCCCTAGACAGGGAACCTACAATGAGCAGTTCTTC	CASSPRQGTYNEQFF
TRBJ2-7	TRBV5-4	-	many	TGTGCCAGCAGCCGCCTCCTTACACAGGACAGCTCCTACGAGCAGTACTTC	CASSRLLTQDSSYEQYF
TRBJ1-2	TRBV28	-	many	TGTGCCAGCAGGCCTCCTGAGACAGTAAGCGGCTACACCTTC	CASRPPETVSGYTF
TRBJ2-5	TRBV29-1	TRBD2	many	TGCAGCGTTGGACTAGCGGGGCGAGAGACCCAGTACTTC	CSVGLAGRETQYF
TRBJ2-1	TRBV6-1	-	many	TGTGCCAGCAGTGAAACCAGAAGCTCCTACAATGAGCAGTTCTTC	CASSETRSSYNEQFF
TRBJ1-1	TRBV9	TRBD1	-	TGTGCCAGCAGCCTCCATTCAGGGGGGGCAGGGGGAAGTACTGAAGCTTTCTTT	CASSLHSGGAGGSTEAFF
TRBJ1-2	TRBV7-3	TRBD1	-	TGTGCCAGCAGCCCCTCAACAGGGGATTACGGCTACACCTTC	CASSPSTGDYGYTF
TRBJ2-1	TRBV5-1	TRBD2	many	TGCGCCAGCAGCTTGGAGGGACTAGCGGGGGGGCCGGTACCCTACAATGAGCAGTTCTTC	CASSLEGLAGGPVPYNEQFF
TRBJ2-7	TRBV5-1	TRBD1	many	TGCGCCAGCAGCCCGGGACAGGGAATCTCCTACGAGCAGTACTTC	CASSPGQGISYEQYF
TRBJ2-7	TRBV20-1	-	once	TGCAGTGCAGTTGGAGACTACGAGCAGTACTTC	CSAVGDYEQYF
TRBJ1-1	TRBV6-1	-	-	TGTGCCAGCAGTGGATTACAGGGTTTCACTGAAGCTTTCTTT	CASSGLQGFTEAFF
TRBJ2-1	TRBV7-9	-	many	TGTGCCAGCAGCCCGGTACTTGAGCAGTTCTTC	CASSPVLEQFF
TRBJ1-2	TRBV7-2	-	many	TGTGCCAGCAGCTTAGGCAGTACTAAGGATGGCTACACCTTC	CASSLGSTKDGYTF
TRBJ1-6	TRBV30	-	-	TGTGCCTGGAGCCTCCTAAGGACAGCTTATAATTCACCCCTCCACTTT	CAWSLLRTAYNSPLHF
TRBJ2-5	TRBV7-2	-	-	TGTGCCAGCAGCCCTGTCCAGGGGGAGACCCAGTACTTC	CASSPVQGETQYF
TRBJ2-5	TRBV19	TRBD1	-	TGTGCCAGTAGTCCGGGACAGGGGGCCCTAGGTCAGTACTTC	CASSPGQGALGQYF
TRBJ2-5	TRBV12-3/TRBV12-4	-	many	TGTGCCAGCAGTTTCAATACCGTGCCAGAGACCCAGTACTTC	CASSFNTVPETQYF
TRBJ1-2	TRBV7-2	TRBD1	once	TGTGCCAGCAGCCCTCGGACAGGGACCAACCATGGCTACACCTTC	CASSPRTGTNHGYTF
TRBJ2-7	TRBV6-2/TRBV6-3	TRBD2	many	TGTGCCAGCAGCCCCCGACTAGCGGGGCCCCACGAGCAGTACTTC	CASSPRLAGPHEQYF
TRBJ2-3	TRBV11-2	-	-	TGTGCCAGCAGCTTAGGTACGATCCCGGCAGATACGCAGTATTTT	CASSLGTIPADTQYF
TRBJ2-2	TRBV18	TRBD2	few	TGTGCCAGCTCACCAAGGACTAGCGGGGGTAACACCGGGGAGCTGTTTTTT	CASSPRTSGGNTGELFF
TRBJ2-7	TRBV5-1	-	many	TGCGCCAGCAGCGCCACCCTGCCCTCCTACGAGCAGTACTTC	CASSATLPSYEQYF
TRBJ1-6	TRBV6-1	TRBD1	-	TGTGCCAGCAGTGAAGCGGGCAGGGGGCGCTCACCCCTCCACTTT	CASSEAGRGRSPLHF
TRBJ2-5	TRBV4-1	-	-	TGCGCCAGCAGCCAAGCTAGTGGCCAAGAGACCCAGTACTTC	CASSQASGQETQYF
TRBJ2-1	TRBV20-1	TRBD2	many	TGCAGCCGAGGGGGTTTAGCGGGGGGGAAGTACGGGCAGTTCTTC	CSRGGLAGGKYGQFF
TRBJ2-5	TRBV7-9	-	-	TGTGCCAGCAGCGACCTACGGACACAAGAGACCCAGTACTTC	CASSDLRTQETQYF
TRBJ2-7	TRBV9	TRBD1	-	TGTGCCAGCAGCGGAGACCCAACAGGGGACGAGCAGTACTTC	CASSGDPTGDEQYF
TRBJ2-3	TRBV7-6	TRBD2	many	TGTGCCGGCGGGGGTGGGGGAGATACGCAGTATTTT	CAGGGGGDTQYF
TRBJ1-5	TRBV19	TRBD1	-	TGTGCCAGTAGTCCCGACTCCGACAGGGTAGGCAATCAGCCCCAGCATTTT	CASSPDSDRVGNQPQHF
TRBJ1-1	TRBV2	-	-	TGTGCCAGCAGCCGAGACCAAGGCACTGAAGCTTTCTTT	CASSRDQGTEAFF
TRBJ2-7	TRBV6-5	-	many	TGTTCCAGCAGCTTTGCACACGGGTCCTACGAGCAGTACTTC	CSSSFAHGSYEQYF
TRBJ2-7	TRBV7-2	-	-	TGTACCAGCAGCTTAGCCCCGGTCCCGGGCTCCTACGAGCAGTACTTC	CTSSLAPVPGSYEQYF
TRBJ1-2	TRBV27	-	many	TGTGCCAGCAGCTTTACAGGACGGGGTGGCTACACCTTC	CASSFTGRGGYTF
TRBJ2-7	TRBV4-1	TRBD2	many	TGCGCCAGCAGCCAGGGAACTAGCGGGGGGGCATGGAAGCAGTACTTC	CASSQGTSGGAWKQYF
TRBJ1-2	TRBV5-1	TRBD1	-	TGCGCCAGCAGCCCCGGACAGGGGGTTGATGGCTACACCTTC	CASSPGQGVDGYTF
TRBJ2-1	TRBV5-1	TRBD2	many	TGCGCCAGCAGCTTGCGGCTAGCGGGGGCAATAAGCAATGAGCAGTTCTTC	CASSLRLAGAISNEQFF
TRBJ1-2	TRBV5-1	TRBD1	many	TGCGCCAGCAGCTTCGGACAGGAAAACTATGGCTACACCTTC	CASSFGQENYGYTF
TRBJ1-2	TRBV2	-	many	TGTGCCAGCAGTGAAACGCGGGCACTGGCTTCTAACTATGGCTACACCTTC	CASSETRALASNYGYTF
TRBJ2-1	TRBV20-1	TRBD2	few	TGCAGTGCTAGAGATTTGCTAGCGGGGGCTGAGCAGTTCTTC	CSARDLLAGAEQFF
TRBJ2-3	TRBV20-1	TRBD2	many	TGCAGTGCCCTGACTAGCGGGGGGTCCACAGATACGCAGTATTTT	CSALTSGGSTDTQYF
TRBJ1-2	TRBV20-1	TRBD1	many	TGCAGTGCGAGGGACAGGCTAACCTCTTTTAACTATGGCTACACCTTC	CSARDRLTSFNYGYTF
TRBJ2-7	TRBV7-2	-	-	TGTACCAGCAGCTTAGCCCCTTCCTACGAGCAGTACTTC	CTSSLAPSYEQYF
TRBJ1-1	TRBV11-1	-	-	TGTGCCAGCAGCTTGAGGGGTATTAACACTGAAGCTTTCTTT	CASSLRGINTEAFF
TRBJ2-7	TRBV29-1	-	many	TGCAGCGCCCAGACAGGGAGGTCTGACGAGCAGTACTTC	CSAQTGRSDEQYF
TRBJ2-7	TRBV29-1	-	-	TGCAGCTTCCAACGGGCAGTGGGCTACGAGCAGTACTTC	CSFQRAVGYEQYF
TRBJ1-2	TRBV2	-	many	TGTGCCAGCAGTGAAGATGGAACGGACTATGGCTACACCTTC	CASSEDGTDYGYTF
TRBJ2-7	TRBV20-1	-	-	TGCTGTGCTAGAGAAAAGGCAGGGTGGGATGAGCAGTACTTC	CCAREKAGWDEQYF
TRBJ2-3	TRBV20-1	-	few	TGCATTGCTATGGCGGGGGCCAGCACAGATACGCAGTATTTT	CIAMAGASTDTQYF
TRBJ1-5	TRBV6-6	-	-	TGTGCCAGCAGTGGCGAGGTCAATCAGCCCCAGCATTTT	CASSGEVNQPQHF
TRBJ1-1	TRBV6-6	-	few	TGTGCCAGCAGTTACTCGGGCAGGGGATTAATGAACACTGAAGCTTTCTTT	CASSYSGRGLMNTEAFF